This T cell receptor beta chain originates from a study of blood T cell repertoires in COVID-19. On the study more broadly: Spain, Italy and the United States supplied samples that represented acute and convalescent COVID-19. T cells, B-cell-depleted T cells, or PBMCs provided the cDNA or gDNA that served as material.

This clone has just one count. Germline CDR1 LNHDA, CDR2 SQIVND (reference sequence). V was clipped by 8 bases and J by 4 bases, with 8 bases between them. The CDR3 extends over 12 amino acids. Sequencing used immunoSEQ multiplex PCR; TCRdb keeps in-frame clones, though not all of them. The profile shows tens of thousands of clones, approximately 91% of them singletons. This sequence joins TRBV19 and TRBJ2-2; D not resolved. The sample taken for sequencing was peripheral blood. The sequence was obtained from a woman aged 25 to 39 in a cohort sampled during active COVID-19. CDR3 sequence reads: CASGSRTGELFF. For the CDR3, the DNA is TGTGCCAGTGGCAGTCGCACCGGGGAGCTGTTTTTT.